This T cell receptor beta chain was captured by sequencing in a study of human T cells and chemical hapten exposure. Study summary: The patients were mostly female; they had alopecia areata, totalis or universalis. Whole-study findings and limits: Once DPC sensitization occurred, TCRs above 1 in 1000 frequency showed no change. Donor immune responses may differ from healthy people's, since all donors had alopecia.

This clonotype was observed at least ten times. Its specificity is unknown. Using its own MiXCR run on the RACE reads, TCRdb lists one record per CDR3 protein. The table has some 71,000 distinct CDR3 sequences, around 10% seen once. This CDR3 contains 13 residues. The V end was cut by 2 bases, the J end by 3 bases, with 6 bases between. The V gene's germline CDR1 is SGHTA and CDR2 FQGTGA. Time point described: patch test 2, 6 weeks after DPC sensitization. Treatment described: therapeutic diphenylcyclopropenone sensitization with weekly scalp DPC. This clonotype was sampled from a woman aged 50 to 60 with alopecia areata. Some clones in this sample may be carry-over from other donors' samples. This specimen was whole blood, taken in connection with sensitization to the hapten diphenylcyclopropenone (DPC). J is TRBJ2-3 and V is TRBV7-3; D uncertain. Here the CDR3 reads CASSLGPTDTQYF. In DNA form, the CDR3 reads TGTGCCAGCAGCTTAGGACCTACAGATACGCAGTATTTT.